Only one count was recorded for the clone carrying this T cell receptor (beta chain). The sample originates from a study of blood T cell repertoires in COVID-19. V was clipped by 3 bases and J by 6 bases, with 7 bases between them. The CDR3 consists of 11 residues. Germline lookup yields CDR1 SGDLS and CDR2 YYNGEE. The table came from immunoSEQ multiplex PCR; TCRdb's copy has only in-frame clones and leaves some out. The sample has 200,000 to 250,000 clones; about four fifths are singletons. The chain recombines TRBV9 with TRBJ2-7; weak D call: TRBD2 (5 bases). This TCR was recovered from a woman aged 55 to 70 who had recovered from COVID-19. The material sequenced was PBMCs or T cells enriched from blood (not recorded which). The CDR3 region is CASSDAGEQYF. CDR3 nucleotides: TGTGCCAGCAGCGACGCGGGCGAGCAGTACTTC.